One and the same sample provided the 22 T cell receptor beta chains below, sequenced in a study of T cells in Graves' hyperthyroidism and ophthalmopathy. The TCR beta CDR3 regions underwent amplification using RNA transcripts as the source. With the HTBI primer set, the TCR CDR3 went through a first round of RT-PCR. One entry per CDR3 protein, called by TCRdb with MiXCR from the multiplex PCR reads. This table holds 250,000 to 400,000 distinct CDR3 sequences, roughly 15% found once. Sequences were obtained from blood. These receptors were obtained from a woman between 40 and 55 years old with Graves' ophthalmopathy.

The CDR3 sequence: CASSHSNQVGEQYF. The CDR3 DNA follows: TGTGCCAGCAGCCACTCCAACCAAGTAGGGGAGCAGTACTTC. The chain uses TRBV7-9 and TRBJ2-7; D is undetermined. Trimming took 5 bases from V and 7 from J, leaving 18 bases between them. Germline assignment: CDR1 SEHNR and CDR2 FQNEAQ (reference sequence). This CDR3 region has 14 residues.

A word on this clonotype: Possible read error: a much larger clone is one base away. This chain uses TRBV20-1 with TRBJ1-1; no clear D. Germline CDR1 DFQATT, CDR2 SNEGSKA (reference sequence). This CDR3 is 15 amino acids long. The CDR3 coding sequence is TGCGGTGCTAGCAATCGTCTCTCACCGGCTACTGAAGCTTTCTTT. This encodes CGASNRLSPATEAFF.

This clonotype was seen many times. The chain is built from TRBV11-2 and TRBJ2-7, with D tentatively TRBD1 or TRBD2 (5 bases each). V was pared by 3 bases and J by 2 bases, with 14 bases between. This CDR3 has 15 amino acids. CDR1 and CDR2 (germline): SGHAT, FQNNGV. The chain's CDR3 is CASSFWSGAAYEQYF. The CDR3 bases are TGTGCCAGCAGCTTCTGGTCCGGGGCGGCCTACGAGCAGTACTTC.

This clonotype was observed many times. The V and J genes are TRBV28 and TRBJ2-1, with a tentative D call TRBD2 (6 bases). The CDR3 runs to 16 residues. CDR1 is MDHEN, CDR2 SYDVKM, per germline. Trimming left V 2 bases short and J 5 bases short, with 16 bases between. The CDR3 nucleotides are TGTGCCAGCAGTTTAGCCGGGACTCGTAGAAACAATGAGCAGTTCTTC. Protein: CASSLAGTRRNNEQFF. Using reference TRBV28 and TRBJ2-1 for the parts outside the CDR3, the full variable domain is DVKVTQSSRYLVKRTGEKVFLECVQDMDHENMFWYRQDPGLGLRLIYFSYDVKMKEKGDIPEGYSVSREKKERFSLILESASTNQTSMYLCASSLAGTRRNNEQFFGPGTRLTVL.

This clonotype was picked up a small number of times. The CDR3 nucleotides are TGTGCCAGCAGTCCCCCGGGGGACAGGACCTATTCACCCCTCCACTTT. Amino acid sequence: CASSPPGDRTYSPLHF. V usage is TRBV6-1 and J usage is TRBJ1-6; 8 bases agree with TRBD1. Germline trimming cut 5 bases from V and 8 bases from J; bases unmatched to any gene: 11. This CDR3 contains 16 residues. CDR1 MNHNS and CDR2 SASEGT come from the germline V gene.

This clonotype has ten or more counts. The gene calls are TRBV6-1 and TRBJ1-1; D is uncertain. Germline CDR1 reads MNHNS; CDR2 reads SASEGT. V was pared by 5 bases and J by 6 bases, with 10 bases between. The CDR3 is made up of 12 amino acids. DNA for the CDR3: TGTGCCAGCAGTTACCCCCCAGCTGAAGCTTTCTTT. Its protein product is CASSYPPAEAFF.

This clonotype turned up a few times. The V and J genes are TRBV19 and TRBJ1-2; a possible D gene is TRBD1 (5 bases). The V and J ends lost 4 bases and 4 bases respectively, with 16 bases between them. The CDR3 extends over 15 amino acids. Germline CDR1 LNHDA, CDR2 SQIVND (reference sequence). The CDR3 region is CASSTNLGTGYGYTF. DNA for the CDR3: TGTGCCAGTAGTACAAACCTGGGGACGGGCTATGGCTACACCTTC.

This clonotype was picked up many times. The chain joins TRBV13 to TRBJ1-2, with D hard to call. CDR1 and CDR2 from the germline V gene are PRHDT and FYEKMQ (reference sequence). This CDR3 is 14 amino acids long. The V end was cut by 0 bases, the J end by 2 bases, with 7 bases between. CDR3 nucleotides: TGTGCCAGCAGCTTAGGAGGCCCGAACTATGGCTACACCTTC. It specifies CASSLGGPNYGYTF.

This clonotype was detected many times. CDR3 amino acids: CASTRDGTNEKLFF. CDR3 in DNA: TGTGCCAGCACCCGGGACGGAACTAATGAAAAACTGTTTTTT. V is TRBV27 and J is TRBJ1-4; possibly TRBD1 for D (5 bases). The CDR3 spans 14 residues. Trimming stripped 7 bases from V and 1 base from J, with 10 bases between. Germline V gene data show CDR1 as MNHEY and CDR2 as SMNVEV (reference sequence). Together with reference TRBV27 and TRBJ1-4, the CDR3 gives the full variable domain: EAQVTQNPRYLITVTGKKLTVTCSQNMNHEYMSWYRQDPGLGLRQIYYSMNVEVTDKGDVPEGYKVSRKEKRNFPLILESPSPNQTSLYFCASTRDGTNEKLFFGSGTQLSVL.

This clonotype was observed a few times. The rearrangement uses TRBV11-2 and TRBJ2-3; tentatively, D is TRBD1 or TRBD2 (5 bases each). Germline values: CDR1 SGHAT, CDR2 FQNNGV. Trimming took off 0 bases at V and 14 bases at J, with 15 bases between the two ends. The CDR3 is made up of 13 amino acids. The CDR3 nucleotides are TGTGCCAGCAGCTTAGAAGGACTTAGGGGTTGGTATTTT. This translates into CASSLEGLRGWYF.

This clonotype was seen a handful of times. The rearrangement links TRBV18 to TRBJ1-4, with TRBD1 matching over 7 bases. J gave up 7 bases and V 3 bases, and 8 bases lay outside the gene matches. The CDR3 runs to 15 residues. Per germline, CDR1 KGHSH and CDR2 LQKENI. The CDR3 loop is CASSPRGTELEKLFF. The DNA of the CDR3 is TGTGCCAGCTCACCTCGCGGGACAGAGCTTGAAAAACTGTTTTTT.

This clonotype was picked up a small number of times. In DNA, the CDR3 is TGCAGTGCCTTAGCGGAAGATACGCAGTATTTT. Its protein product is CSALAEDTQYF. The chain employs TRBV20-1 and TRBJ2-3; possibly TRBD2 for D (6 bases). The CDR3 extends over 11 amino acids. The germline gives CDR1 DFQATT, CDR2 SNEGSKA (reference sequence). Trimming took 6 bases from V and 5 from J, leaving 9 bases between them.

This clonotype has ten or more counts. The rearrangement joins TRBV29-1 to TRBJ2-1, with D perhaps matching TRBD2 (5 bases). This CDR3 spans 12 amino acids. Per germline, CDR1 SQVTM and CDR2 ANQGSEA. V lost 2 bases and J lost 7, with 9 bases in between. The CDR3 protein is CSVELLVNEQFF. CDR3 in DNA: TGCAGCGTTGAACTACTAGTTAATGAGCAGTTCTTC.

This clonotype occurred many times. The chain employs TRBV7-9 and TRBJ1-1; TRBD1 matches 8 bases. The CDR3 totals 13 residues. Germline loops: CDR1 SEHNR, CDR2 FQNEAQ (reference sequence). Trimming cost V 4 bases and J 4 bases; bases outside gene matches: 2. CDR3 nucleotides: TGTGCCAGCAGCTGGACAGGGCCCACTGAAGCTTTCTTT. It encodes CASSWTGPTEAFF.

This clonotype was picked up a small number of times. The chain couples TRBV19 to TRBJ2-1; D remains unclear. The CDR3 spans 13 residues. Germline V gene sequence: CDR1 LNHDA, CDR2 SQIVND (reference sequence). Between the trimmed V and J ends, which lost 4 bases and 8 bases, there was a span of 12 bases. Written as DNA, the CDR3 is TGTGCCAGTAGTACCCTCCCTCCCCATGAGCAGTTCTTC. Protein: CASSTLPPHEQFF.

The table lists this clonotype with many counts. The chain recombines TRBV10-3 with TRBJ2-7, with a tentative D call TRBD1 (6 bases). From germline, CDR1 is ENHRY and CDR2 SYGVKD. This CDR3 is built from 11 residues. V was shortened by 10 bases and J by 6 bases, with 13 bases between the two germline ends. CDR3 sequence reads: CATTGYGEQYF. In DNA, the CDR3 is TGTGCCACCACAGGGTACGGCGAGCAGTACTTC.

The chain carries TRBV14 and TRBJ1-3, with D perhaps matching TRBD1 (5 bases). The CDR3 runs to 16 residues. V was clipped by 0 bases and J by 3 bases, with 12 bases between them. Germline V CDR1 and CDR2: SGHDN, FVKESK. CDR3 coding DNA: TGTGCCAGCAGCCAAGAAAGGGGCCGGTTTGGAAACACCATATATTTT. Translated, it gives CASSQERGRFGNTIYF.

There are many counts of this clonotype. The chain joins TRBV10-3 to TRBJ1-5; D not resolved. Germline V gene lookup returns CDR1 ENHRY and CDR2 SYGVKD. The CDR3 sequence is 12 residues long. V shed 5 bases and J shed 7 bases, with 9 bases lying between them. The CDR3 coding sequence is TGTGCCATCAGTATCCCGGGCCAGCCCCAGCATTTT. It codes for CAISIPGQPQHF.

The V gene is TRBV5-1, the J gene TRBJ2-1, with 10 bases identical to TRBD2. The CDR3 contains 17 residues. Germline V gene data show CDR1 as SGHRS and CDR2 as YFSETQ. The V segment lost 0 bases and the J segment 0 bases; nucleotides outside the gene matches: 3. CDR3 nucleotides: TGCGCCAGCAGCTTGGCTAGCGGGGGAAGCTCCTACAATGAGCAGTTCTTC. It codes for CASSLASGGSSYNEQFF. The full variable domain, in which reference TRBV5-1 and TRBJ2-1 provide the parts outside the CDR3, is KAGVTQTPRYLIKTRGQQVTLSCSPISGHRSVSWYQQTPGQGLQFLFEYFSETQRNKGNFPGRFSGRQFSNSRSEMNVSTLELGDSALYLCASSLASGGSSYNEQFFGPGTRLTVL.

This clonotype occurred many times. The chain recombines TRBV12-3 or TRBV12-4 with TRBJ2-6; D not resolved. This CDR3 has 14 amino acids. V lost 7 bases to trimming and J lost 0 bases, with 7 bases between them. The chain's CDR3 is CASIRSSGANVLTF. Written as DNA, the CDR3 is TGTGCCAGCATACGAAGCTCTGGGGCCAACGTCCTGACTTTC.

This clonotype showed up many times. The CDR3 protein is CASIRHSGGGDEQFF. The CDR3 nucleotides read TGTGCCAGCATACGGCATAGCGGGGGGGGCGATGAGCAGTTCTTC. The chain links TRBV3-1 to TRBJ2-1, with 11 bases fitting TRBD2. This CDR3 has 15 residues. V lost 7 bases, J lost 8 bases, and 10 bases stayed unmatched. CDR1 LGHDT and CDR2 YNNKEL come from the germline V gene (reference sequence).

This clonotype occurred a few times. The chain joins TRBV10-3 to TRBJ1-1; 7 bases fit TRBD1. In germline, CDR1 is ENHRY, CDR2 SYGVKD. This CDR3 comprises 14 residues. V dropped 5 bases and J dropped 14; count of bases not matched to a gene: 17. The CDR3 sequence: CAISRGTDLAGGFF. CDR3 nucleotides: TGTGCCATCAGTCGAGGGACAGACCTTGCGGGGGGCTTCTTT.